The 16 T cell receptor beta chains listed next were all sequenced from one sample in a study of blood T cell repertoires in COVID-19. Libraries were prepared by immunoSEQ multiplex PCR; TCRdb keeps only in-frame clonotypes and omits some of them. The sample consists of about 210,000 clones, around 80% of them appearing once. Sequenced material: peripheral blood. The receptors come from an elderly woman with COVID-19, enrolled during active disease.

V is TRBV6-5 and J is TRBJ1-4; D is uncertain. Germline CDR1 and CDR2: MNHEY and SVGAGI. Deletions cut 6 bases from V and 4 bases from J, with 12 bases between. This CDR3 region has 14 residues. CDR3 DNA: TGTGCCAGCAGCCTCAGAGGAGTTAATGAAAAACTGTTTTTT. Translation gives CASSLRGVNEKLFF.

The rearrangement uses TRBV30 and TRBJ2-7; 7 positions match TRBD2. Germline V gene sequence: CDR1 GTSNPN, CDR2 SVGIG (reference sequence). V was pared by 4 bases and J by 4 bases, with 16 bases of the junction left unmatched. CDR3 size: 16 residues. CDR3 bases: TGTGCCTGGAACTTTATAGCCTTTTGGCGGGGGTACGAGCAGTACGTC. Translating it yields CAWNFIAFWRGYEQYV.

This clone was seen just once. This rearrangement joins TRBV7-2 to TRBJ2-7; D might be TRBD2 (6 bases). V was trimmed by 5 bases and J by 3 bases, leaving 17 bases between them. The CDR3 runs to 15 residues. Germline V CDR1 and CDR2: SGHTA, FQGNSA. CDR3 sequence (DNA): TGTGCCAGCAGCCTCCGGGAGACAGTAAACTACGAGCAGTACTTC. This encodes CASSLRETVNYEQYF.

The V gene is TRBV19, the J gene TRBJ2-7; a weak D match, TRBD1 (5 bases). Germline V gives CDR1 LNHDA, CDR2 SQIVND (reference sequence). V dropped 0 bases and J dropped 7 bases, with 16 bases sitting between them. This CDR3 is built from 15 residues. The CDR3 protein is CASSIDRGRVEEQYF. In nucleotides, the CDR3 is TGTGCCAGTAGTATAGATCGTGGCAGGGTGGAGGAGCAGTACTTC.

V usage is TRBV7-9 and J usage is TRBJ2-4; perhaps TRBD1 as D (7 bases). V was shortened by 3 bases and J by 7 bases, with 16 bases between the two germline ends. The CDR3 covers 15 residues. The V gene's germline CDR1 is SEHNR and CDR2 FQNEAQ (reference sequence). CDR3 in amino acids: CASSLNRGGGNIQYF. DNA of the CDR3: TGTGCCAGCAGCTTGAACAGGGGAGGTGGCAACATTCAGTACTTC.

The CDR3 loop is CASATGALGIATEAFF. CDR3 in DNA: TGTGCCAGCGCTACGGGAGCCTTGGGAATAGCCACTGAAGCTTTCTTT. This chain connects TRBV7-8 to TRBJ1-1; unclear D gene. Germline V CDR1 and CDR2: SGHVS, FQNEAQ. The CDR3 covers 16 residues. V gave up 8 bases and J gave up 4 bases, with 23 bases separating them.

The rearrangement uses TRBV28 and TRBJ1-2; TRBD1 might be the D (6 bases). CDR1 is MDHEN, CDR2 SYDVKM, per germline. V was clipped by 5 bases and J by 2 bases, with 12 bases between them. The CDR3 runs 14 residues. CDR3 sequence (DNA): TGTGCCAGCAGTAATCTACAGGGCAACTATGGCTACACCTTC. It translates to CASSNLQGNYGYTF.

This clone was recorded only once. The CDR3: CASSPGQTLIGELFF. The CDR3 region has the DNA TGCGCCAGCAGCCCGGGACAGACCCTTATCGGGGAGCTGTTTTTT. This sequence joins TRBV5-1 and TRBJ2-2, with 7 positions matching TRBD1. CDR3 length equals 15 residues. V trimming: 4 bases; J trimming: 7 bases; junction bases outside the gene matches: 10. Germline-derived CDR1 and CDR2 are SGHRS and YFSETQ.

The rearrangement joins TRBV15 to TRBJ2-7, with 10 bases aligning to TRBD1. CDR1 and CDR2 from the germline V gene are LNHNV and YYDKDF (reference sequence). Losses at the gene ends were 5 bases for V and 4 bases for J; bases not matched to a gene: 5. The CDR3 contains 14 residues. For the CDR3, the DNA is TGTGCCACCAGCGTCGACAGGGGGCCTTACGAGCAGTACTTC. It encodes CATSVDRGPYEQYF.

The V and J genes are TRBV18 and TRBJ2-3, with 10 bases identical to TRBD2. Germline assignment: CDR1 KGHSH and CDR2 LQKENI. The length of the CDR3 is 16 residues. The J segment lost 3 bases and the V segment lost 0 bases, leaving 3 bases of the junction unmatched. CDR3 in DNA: TGTGCCAGCTCACCACCGAGCGGGGGGGTAACAGATACGCAGTATTTT. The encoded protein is CASSPPSGGVTDTQYF.

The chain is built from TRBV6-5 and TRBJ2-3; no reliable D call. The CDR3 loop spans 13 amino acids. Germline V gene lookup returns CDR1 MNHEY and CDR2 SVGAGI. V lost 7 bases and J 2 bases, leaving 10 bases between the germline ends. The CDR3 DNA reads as TGTGCCAGCACCCGCGTGAACACAGATACGCAGTATTTT. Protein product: CASTRVNTDTQYF.

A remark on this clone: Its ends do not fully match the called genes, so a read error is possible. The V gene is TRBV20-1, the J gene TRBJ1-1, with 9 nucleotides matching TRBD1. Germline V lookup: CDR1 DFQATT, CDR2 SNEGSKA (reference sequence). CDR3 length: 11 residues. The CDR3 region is CSATQGQGTKF. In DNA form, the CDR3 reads TGCAGTGCTACACAGGGACAGGGCACGAAGTTT.

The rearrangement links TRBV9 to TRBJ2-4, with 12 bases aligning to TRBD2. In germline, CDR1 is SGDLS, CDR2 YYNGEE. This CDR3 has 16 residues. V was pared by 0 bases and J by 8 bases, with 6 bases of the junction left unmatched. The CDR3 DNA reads TGTGCCAGCAGCGTAGCTAGCGGGGGGGCGGGTGACATTCAGTACTTC. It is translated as CASSVASGGAGDIQYF.

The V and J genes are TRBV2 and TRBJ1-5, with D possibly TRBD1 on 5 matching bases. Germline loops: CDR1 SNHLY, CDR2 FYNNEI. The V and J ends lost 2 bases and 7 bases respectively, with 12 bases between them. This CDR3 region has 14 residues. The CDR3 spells CASSENSGAQPQHF. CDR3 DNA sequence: TGTGCCAGCAGTGAAAATTCTGGGGCCCAGCCCCAGCATTTT.

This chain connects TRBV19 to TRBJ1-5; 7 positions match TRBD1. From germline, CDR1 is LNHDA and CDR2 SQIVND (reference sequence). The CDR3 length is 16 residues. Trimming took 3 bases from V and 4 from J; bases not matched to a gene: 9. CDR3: CASSIFETGTNQPQHF. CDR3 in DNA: TGTGCCAGTAGTATCTTCGAGACAGGGACGAATCAGCCCCAGCATTTT.

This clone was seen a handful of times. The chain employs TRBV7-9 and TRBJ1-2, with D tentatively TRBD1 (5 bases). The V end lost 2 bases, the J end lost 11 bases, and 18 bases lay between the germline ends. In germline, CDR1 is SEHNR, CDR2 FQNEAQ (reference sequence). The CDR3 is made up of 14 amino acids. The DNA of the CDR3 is TGTGCCAGCAGCTTAACCGGGACCTCGGGGGAGTACACCTTC. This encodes CASSLTGTSGEYTF.